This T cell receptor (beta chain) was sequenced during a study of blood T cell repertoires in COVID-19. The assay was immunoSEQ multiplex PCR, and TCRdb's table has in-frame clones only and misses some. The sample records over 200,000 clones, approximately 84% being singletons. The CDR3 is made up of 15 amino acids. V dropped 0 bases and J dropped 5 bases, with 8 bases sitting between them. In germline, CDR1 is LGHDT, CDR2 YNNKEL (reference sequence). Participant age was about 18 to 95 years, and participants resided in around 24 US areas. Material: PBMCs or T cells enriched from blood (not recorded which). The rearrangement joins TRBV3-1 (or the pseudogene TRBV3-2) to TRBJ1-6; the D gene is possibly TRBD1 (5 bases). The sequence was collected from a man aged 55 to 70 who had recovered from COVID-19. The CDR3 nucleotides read TGTGCCAGCAGCCAAGAAGGGGTTCATAATTCACCCCTCCACTTT. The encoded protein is CASSQEGVHNSPLHF.